This T cell receptor (beta chain) was identified in a study of shared clonotypes between healthy human individuals. Study background: Contributing individuals were two females and three males aged 18 to 49.

Sorted-subset replicate PCR reactions were performed with around 200 ng DNA, corresponding to roughly 27,000 T cell genomes. Libraries were prepared by immunoSEQ multiplex PCR; TCRdb keeps only in-frame clonotypes and omits some of them. The sample has hundreds of thousands of clones, 97% seen once. V shed 2 bases and J 3 bases; nucleotides not matched to a gene: 8. This CDR3 has 16 residues. The germline gives CDR1 KGHSH, CDR2 LQKENI. Healthy adults negative for HIV, lacking recent acute infections or vaccinations, served as donors. Among the donors, all were Caucasian adults who lived in Nashville, Tennessee.

This clonotype was sampled from a woman aged 25 to 39 in good health. The chain carries TRBV18 and TRBJ1-2, with TRBD1 matching over 8 bases. The sequenced sample was naive CD4+ T cells sorted from blood. The subset here: CD45RA+ positively selected. The CDR3, as DNA: TGTGCCAGCTCACCATTGTGGTCAGGGGGCGACTATGGCTACACCTTC. Translated: CASSPLWSGGDYGYTF.